This T cell receptor (beta chain) is from a study (dated by TCRdb to the mid-2010s). At the level of the whole study: The study examined whether tumor-infiltrating Tregs in breast cancer are drawn from blood Tregs or arise in situ by conversion from other CD4+ T cell subsets.

To purify naive CD4+ T cells, the Miltenyi Naive CD4+ T Cell Isolation kit was used, and CD25 microbeads served to deplete Tregs. Tregs, naive and memory CD4+ T cells from tumor, blood and ipsilateral draining lymph nodes of a handful of breast cancer patients underwent full-length TCR alpha and beta sequencing. Tumor tissue, along with lymph nodes from ipsilateral axillary dissection, was perfused with PBS, minced, and then digested using collagenase I and hyaluronidase. Ficoll density gradient centrifugation was used to isolate mononuclear cells from lymph nodes or from 40 to 50 ml of peripheral blood. Sorted cell populations were confirmed by FACS to exceed 90% purity. This clonotype has ten or more counts. The antigen it recognizes is unknown. The record has no base qualities; no much larger clone is one base away. What the work shows at the level of the full study, not this receptor alone: The TCR gene usage of tumor memory CD4+ T cells clustered together with blood and lymph node memory CD4+ cells and with lymph node naive CD4+ cells. Rather than covering whole repertoires, validation in the larger cohort was restricted to a single TCR beta V-J rearrangement. The greatest overlap of tumor-infiltrating Treg TCR alpha and beta sequences was observed with tumor naive CD4+ T cells, followed by blood naive CD4+ T cells.

A distance of 8 bases separates the germline ends of V and J, which lose 0 bases and 8 bases respectively. From its cysteine to its phenylalanine, the CDR3 spans 13 amino acids. Only the CDR3 DNA stays, 39 bases, in frame from base 1. The germline V gene (reference sequence) gives CDR1 as DFQATT and CDR2 as SNEGSKA. Amplification of full-length TCR variable regions was done by 5' RACE PCR using constant-region reverse primers, and this step was followed by semi-nested PCR with Nested Universal Primer A. Using the ReliaPrep RNA Cell Miniprep System, total RNA was extracted, and the SMARTer RACE 5'/3' Kit was then used to reverse transcribe the RNA into 5'RACE-ready cDNA. An Illumina MiSeq was used to sequence the full-length TCR alpha and beta libraries, which had been barcoded with multiplex adaptors. Turning to the authors' computational methods: For each of nine subset-tissue groups, sequencing data from the five patients were pooled, and the groups were then compared using unsupervised clustering of TCR gene usage. The Morisita-Horn index was used to calculate repertoire similarity, with shared sequences weighted by how much each contributed to each repertoire. TCRdb trimmed public reads at Q25 via fastp, called clones via MiXCR and kept in-frame beta chains. Under each unique CDR3 protein, matching rows form one entry showing the most common genes and DNA. These V and J calls originate from TCRdb's pipeline instead of the authors' own analysis. For this sample the table gives roughly 39,000 distinct CDR3 sequences, of which over 15% were detected only once. The top ten constitute 2.5% to 3% of the sample.

The sample was naive CD4+ T cells sorted from a lymph node. The cell subset or site label for this specimen denotes: naive CD4+ T cells, CD4+CD45RA+CD25-. Here the chain combines TRBV20-1 and TRBJ1-6, with a tentative D gene TRBD1 over 6 matching bases. This TCR was sampled from a female donor with breast cancer. The CDR3 protein is CSARDDRYSPLHF. The bases read TGCAGTGCTAGAGATGACAGGTATTCACCCCTCCACTTT.